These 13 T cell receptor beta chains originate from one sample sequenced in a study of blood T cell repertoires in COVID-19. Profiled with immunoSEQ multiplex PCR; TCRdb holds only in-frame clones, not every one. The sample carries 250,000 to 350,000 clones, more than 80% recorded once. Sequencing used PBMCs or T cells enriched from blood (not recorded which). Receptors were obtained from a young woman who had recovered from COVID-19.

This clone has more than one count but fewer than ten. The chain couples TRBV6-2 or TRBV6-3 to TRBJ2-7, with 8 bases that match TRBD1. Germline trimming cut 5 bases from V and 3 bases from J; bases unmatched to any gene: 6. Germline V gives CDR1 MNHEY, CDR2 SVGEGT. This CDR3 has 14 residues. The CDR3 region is CASSHTGTGYEQYF. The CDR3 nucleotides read TGTGCCAGCAGTCACACCGGGACAGGCTACGAGCAGTACTTC.

This chain's CDR3 is CASSLGRTRGYTF. CDR3 nucleotides: TGTGCCAGCAGTTTAGGGAGGACACGTGGCTACACCTTC. The J gene is TRBJ1-2, the V gene TRBV28, with a weak D call TRBD1 (5 bases). CDR1 and CDR2 from the germline V gene are MDHEN and SYDVKM. CDR3 length equals 13 residues. V was clipped by 2 bases and J by 7 bases, with 11 bases between them.

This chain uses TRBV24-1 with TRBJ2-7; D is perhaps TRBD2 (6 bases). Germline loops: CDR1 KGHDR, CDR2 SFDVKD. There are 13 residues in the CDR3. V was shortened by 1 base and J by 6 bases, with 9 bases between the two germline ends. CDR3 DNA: TGTGCCACCAGTGATTTAGGACTAAGCGAGCAGTACTTC. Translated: CATSDLGLSEQYF.

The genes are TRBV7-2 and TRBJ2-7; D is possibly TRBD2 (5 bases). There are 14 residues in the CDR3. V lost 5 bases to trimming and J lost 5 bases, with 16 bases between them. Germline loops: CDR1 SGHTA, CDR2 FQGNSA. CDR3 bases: TGTGCCAGCAGCCAAATAGCGTACCTGGACGAGCAGTACTTC. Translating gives CASSQIAYLDEQYF.

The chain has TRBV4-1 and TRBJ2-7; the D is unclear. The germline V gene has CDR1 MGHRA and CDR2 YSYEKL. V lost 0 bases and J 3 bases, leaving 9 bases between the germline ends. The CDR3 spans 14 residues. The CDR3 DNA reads TGCGCCAGCAGCCAAGATTGGCCGAACTACGAGCAGTACTTC. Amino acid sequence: CASSQDWPNYEQYF.

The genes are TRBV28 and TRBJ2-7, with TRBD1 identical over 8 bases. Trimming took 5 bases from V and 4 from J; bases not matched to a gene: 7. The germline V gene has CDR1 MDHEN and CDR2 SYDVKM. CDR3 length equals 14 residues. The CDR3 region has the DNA TGTGCCAGCAGTCTGGACAGGGTGGTTTACGAGCAGTACTTC. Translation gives CASSLDRVVYEQYF.

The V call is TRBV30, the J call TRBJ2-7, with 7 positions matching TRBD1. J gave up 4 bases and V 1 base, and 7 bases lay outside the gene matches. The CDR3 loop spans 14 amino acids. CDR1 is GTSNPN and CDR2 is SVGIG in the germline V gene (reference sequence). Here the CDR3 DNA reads TGTGCCTGGAGTGATGGGACAGAATTATACGAGCAGTACTTC. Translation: CAWSDGTELYEQYF.

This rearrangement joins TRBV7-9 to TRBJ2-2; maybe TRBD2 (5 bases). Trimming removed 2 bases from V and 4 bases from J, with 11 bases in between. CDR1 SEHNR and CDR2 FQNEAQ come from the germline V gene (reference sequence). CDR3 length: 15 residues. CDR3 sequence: CASSLSGMGTGELFF. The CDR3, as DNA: TGTGCCAGCAGCTTATCCGGGATGGGCACCGGGGAGCTGTTTTTT.

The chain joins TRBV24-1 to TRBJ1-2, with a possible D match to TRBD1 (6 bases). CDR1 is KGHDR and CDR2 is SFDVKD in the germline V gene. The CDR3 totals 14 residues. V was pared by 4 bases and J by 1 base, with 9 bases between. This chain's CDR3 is CATSETGFNYGYTF. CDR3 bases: TGTGCCACCAGTGAAACAGGGTTTAACTATGGCTACACCTTC.

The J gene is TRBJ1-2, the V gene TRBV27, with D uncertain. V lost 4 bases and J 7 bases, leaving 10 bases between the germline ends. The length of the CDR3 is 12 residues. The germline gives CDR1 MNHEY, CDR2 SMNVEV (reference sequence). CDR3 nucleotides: TGTGCCAGCAGTTCCCCCCTAGTTGGCTACACCTTC. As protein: CASSSPLVGYTF.

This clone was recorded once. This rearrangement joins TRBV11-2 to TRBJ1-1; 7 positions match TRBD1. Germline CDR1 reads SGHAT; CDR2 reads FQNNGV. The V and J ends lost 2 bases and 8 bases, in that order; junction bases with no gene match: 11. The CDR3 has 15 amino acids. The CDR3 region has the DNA TGTGCCAGCAGCTTACAGCCTATCAGGGACAGAGAAGCTTTCTTT. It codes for CASSLQPIRDREAFF.

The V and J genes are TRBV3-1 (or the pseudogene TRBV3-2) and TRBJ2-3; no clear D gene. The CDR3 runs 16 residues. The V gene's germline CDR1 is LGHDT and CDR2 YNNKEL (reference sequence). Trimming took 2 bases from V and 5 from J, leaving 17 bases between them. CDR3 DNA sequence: TGTGCCAGCAGCCAAAGTGGGCCCGGTGTTGGAGATACGCAGTATTTT. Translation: CASSQSGPGVGDTQYF.

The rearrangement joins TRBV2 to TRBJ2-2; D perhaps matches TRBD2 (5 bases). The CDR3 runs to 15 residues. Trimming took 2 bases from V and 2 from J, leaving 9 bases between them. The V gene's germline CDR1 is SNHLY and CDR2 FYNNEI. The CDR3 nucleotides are TGTGCCAGCAGTGAATCCACGGGAAACACCGGGGAGCTGTTTTTT. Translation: CASSESTGNTGELFF.